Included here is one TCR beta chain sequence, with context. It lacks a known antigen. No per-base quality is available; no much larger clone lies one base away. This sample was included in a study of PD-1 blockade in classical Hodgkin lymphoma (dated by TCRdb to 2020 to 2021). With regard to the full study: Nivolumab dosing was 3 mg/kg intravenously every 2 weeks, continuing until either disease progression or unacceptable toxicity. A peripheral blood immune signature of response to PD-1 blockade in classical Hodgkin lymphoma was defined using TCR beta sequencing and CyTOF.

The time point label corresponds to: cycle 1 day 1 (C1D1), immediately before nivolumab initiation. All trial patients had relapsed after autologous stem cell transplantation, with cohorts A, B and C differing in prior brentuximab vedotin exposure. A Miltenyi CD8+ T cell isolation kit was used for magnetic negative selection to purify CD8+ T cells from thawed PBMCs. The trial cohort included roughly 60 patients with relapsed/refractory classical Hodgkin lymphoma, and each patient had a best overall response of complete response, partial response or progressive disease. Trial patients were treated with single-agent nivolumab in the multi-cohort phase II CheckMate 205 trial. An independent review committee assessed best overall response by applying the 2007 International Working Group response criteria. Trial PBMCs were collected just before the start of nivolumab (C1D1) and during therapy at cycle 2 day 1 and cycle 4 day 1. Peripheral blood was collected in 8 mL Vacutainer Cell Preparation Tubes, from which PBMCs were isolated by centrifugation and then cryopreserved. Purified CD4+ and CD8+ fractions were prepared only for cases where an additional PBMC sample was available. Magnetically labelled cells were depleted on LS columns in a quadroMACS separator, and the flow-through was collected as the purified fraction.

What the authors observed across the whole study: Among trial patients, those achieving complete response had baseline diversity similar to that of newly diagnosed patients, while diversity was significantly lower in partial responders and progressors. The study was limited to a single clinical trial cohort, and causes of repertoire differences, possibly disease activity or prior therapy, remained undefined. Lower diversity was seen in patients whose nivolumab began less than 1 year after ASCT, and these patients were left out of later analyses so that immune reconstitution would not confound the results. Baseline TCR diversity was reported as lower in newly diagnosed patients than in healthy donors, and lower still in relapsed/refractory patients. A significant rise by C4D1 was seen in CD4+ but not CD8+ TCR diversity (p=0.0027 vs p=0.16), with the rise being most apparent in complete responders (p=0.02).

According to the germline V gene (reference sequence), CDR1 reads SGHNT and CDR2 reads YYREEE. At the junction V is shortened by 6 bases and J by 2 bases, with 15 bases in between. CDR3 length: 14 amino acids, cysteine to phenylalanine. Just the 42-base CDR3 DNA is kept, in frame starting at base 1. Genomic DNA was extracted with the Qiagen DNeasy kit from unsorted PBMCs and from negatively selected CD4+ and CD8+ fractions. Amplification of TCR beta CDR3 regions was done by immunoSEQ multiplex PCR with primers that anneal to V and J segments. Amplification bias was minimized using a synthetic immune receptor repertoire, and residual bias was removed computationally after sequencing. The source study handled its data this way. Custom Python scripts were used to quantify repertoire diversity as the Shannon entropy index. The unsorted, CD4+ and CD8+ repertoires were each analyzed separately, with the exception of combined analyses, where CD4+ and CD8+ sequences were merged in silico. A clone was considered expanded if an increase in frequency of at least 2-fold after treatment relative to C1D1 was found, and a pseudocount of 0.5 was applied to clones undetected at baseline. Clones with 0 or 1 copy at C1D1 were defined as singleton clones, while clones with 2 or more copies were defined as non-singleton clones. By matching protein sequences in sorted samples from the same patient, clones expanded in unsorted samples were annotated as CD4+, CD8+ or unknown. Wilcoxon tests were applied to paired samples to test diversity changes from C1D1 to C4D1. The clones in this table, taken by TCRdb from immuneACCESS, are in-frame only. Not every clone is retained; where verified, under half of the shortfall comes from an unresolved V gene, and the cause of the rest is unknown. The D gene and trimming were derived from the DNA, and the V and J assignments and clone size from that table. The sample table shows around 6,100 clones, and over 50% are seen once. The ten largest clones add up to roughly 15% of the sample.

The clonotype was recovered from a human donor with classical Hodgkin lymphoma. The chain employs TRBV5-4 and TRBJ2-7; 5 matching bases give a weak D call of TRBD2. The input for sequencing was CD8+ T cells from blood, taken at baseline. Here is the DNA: TGTGCCAGCACGACGAATACCGGGGCCTACGAGCAGTACTTC. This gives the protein CASTTNTGAYEQYF.